This T cell receptor (beta chain) was retrieved from a study of blood T cell repertoires in COVID-19. The overall study: PBMCs, B-cell-depleted T cells, or T cells provided the cDNA or gDNA that made up the material.

Trimming removed 0 bases at V and 5 bases at J, with 16 bases between. The CDR3 contains 16 residues. Germline CDR1 is MNHEY and CDR2 is SVGAGI. Method: immunoSEQ multiplex PCR; TCRdb's copy keeps in-frame clones and lacks some. The table lists fewer than 250,000 clones, over 75% of them singletons. The sequenced sample was PBMCs or T cells enriched from blood (not recorded which). This chain connects TRBV6-5 to TRBJ1-2; tentatively, D is TRBD1 (5 bases). The receptor's source is a woman aged 50 to 60 with acute COVID-19. The CDR3 loop is CASSYSSSGRGYGYTF. The DNA of the CDR3 is TGTGCCAGCAGTTACTCGAGCTCAGGCCGGGGGTATGGCTACACCTTC.